In its sample, the clone carrying this T cell receptor (beta chain) was seen a few times. Its antigen is currently unknown. This record comes from a study of blood T cells in healthy people across ages. CDR3 length: 17 amino acids. The V end was cut by 4 bases, the J end by 2 bases, with 19 bases between. Germline V CDR1 and CDR2: MGHRA, YSYEKL. Next came a second PCR, run for about 6 to 12 cycles, which used a sample-barcoded 5' primer along with a J-beta primer mix. TCRdb reprocessed the 5' RACE reads with MiXCR, giving one entry per CDR3 protein. The sample includes about 1,600,000 distinct CDR3 sequences, roughly 40% seen only once; the top ten take 7.9%. The study, taken as a whole, reports: PBMCs went unsorted, and a conclusive naive versus antigen-experienced comparison was therefore prevented. As naive T cell percentage varied, TCR beta diversity correlated strongly with it.

Material for sequencing was blood. V usage is TRBV4-1 and J usage is TRBJ2-3; no definite D call. This receptor was taken from a woman under 30 in good health. In DNA, the CDR3 is TGCGCCAGCAGCCTAGGACCGGCACACTCTTCCACAGATACGCAGTATTTT. Translating gives CASSLGPAHSSTDTQYF.